This entry features one T cell receptor beta chain sequence. Antigen specificity is unknown. J lost 2 bases, V lost 0 bases, and 1 base had no gene match. The CDR3 totals 15 residues. The germline V gene encodes CDR1 SGHRS and CDR2 YFSETQ. Clones were sequenced by immunoSEQ multiplex PCR, and TCRdb holds only the in-frame ones, with some missing. The repertoire holds 70,000 to 75,000 clones, 70% to 90% seen once, with around 1.3% in the top ten. The source of the sample is a study of T cell responses to AZD1222 COVID-19 vaccine. Whole-study results and caveats: Rises in breadth and depth of Spike-specific TCRs came after two AZD1222 doses. As reported, nearly half of all spike-specific TCRs target variant regions that are unmutated.

The sample consisted of peripheral blood, taken 28 days after the second AZD1222 dose. The V and J genes are TRBV5-1 and TRBJ2-5; 10 nucleotides line up with TRBD2. The TCR originated in an adult who received the AZD1222 COVID-19 vaccine. For the CDR3, the DNA is TGCGCCAGCAGCTTGGTAGCGGGAGGACAAGAGACCCAGTACTTC. Amino acids: CASSLVAGGQETQYF.